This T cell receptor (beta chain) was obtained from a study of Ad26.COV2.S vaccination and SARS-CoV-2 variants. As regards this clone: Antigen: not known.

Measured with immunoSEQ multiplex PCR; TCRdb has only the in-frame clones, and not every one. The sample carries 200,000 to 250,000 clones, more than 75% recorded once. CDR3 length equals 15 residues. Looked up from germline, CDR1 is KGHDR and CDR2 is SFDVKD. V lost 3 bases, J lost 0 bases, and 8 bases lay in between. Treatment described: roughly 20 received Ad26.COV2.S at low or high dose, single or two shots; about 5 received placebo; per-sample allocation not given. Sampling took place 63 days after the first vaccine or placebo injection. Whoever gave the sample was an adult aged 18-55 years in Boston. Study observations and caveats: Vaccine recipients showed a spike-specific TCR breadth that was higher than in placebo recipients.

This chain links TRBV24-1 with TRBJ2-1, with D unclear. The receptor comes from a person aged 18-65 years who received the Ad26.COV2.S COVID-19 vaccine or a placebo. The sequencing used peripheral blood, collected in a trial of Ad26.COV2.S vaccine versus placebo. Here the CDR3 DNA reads TGTGCCACCAGTGATAGCGCGTCCTCCTACAATGAGCAGTTCTTC. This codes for CATSDSASSYNEQFF.